The subject of this entry is one TCR beta chain. The source of the sample is a study of technical replicates of blood from four donors. Clones were sequenced by immunoSEQ multiplex PCR, and TCRdb holds only the in-frame ones, with some missing. The sample contains 75,000 to 95,000 clones, about 95% of which appear only once. Germline CDR1 is MNHNS and CDR2 is SASEGT. The CDR3 has 14 amino acids. Trimming stripped 6 bases from V and 4 bases from J, with 12 bases between. The sequenced sample consisted of T cells isolated from PBMCs. The chain employs TRBV6-1 and TRBJ2-2; D may be TRBD1 (6 bases). The clonotype was recovered from a human donor in good health. The CDR3 is CASRAGVGTGELFF. The CDR3 region has the DNA TGTGCCAGCAGGGCAGGGGTGGGCACCGGGGAGCTGTTTTTT.